This T cell receptor (beta chain) was sequenced for a study of T cells in localized non-small cell lung cancer. Clones were read by immunoSEQ multiplex PCR, and TCRdb kept only the in-frame ones, dropping some. The profile shows under 50,000 clones, 86% of them singletons. Trimming left V 0 bases short and J 2 bases short, with 3 bases between. The CDR3 has 12 residues. Per germline, CDR1 SGHDT and CDR2 YYEEEE. Notes on this clone: Its antigen is unknown.

Findings and caveats of the study: Highest T cell clonality was seen in uninvolved adjacent lung, surpassing that measured in tumor. Sequencing involved a lone tumor region, leaving heterogeneity possible. Across samples, adjacent lung featured a median approximately 60 of the top 100 tumor clones.

This clonotype was obtained from a man between 40 and 70 years old with stage II lung adenocarcinoma. The sample in question was PBMCs, obtained before any cancer treatment. The rearrangement joins TRBV5-6 to TRBJ2-7, with unresolved D. In nucleotides, the CDR3 is TGTGCCAGCAGCTTGGGCACCTACGAGCAGTACTTC. Translated, it gives CASSLGTYEQYF.